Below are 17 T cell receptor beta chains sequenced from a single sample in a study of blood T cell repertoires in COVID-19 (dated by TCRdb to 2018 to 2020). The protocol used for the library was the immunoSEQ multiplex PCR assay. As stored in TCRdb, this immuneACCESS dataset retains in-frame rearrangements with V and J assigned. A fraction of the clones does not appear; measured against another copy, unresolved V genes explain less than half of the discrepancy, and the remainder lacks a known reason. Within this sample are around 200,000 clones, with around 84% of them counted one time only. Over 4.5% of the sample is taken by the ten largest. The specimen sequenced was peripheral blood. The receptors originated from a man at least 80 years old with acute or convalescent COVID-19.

CDR3 region: CAIDGGADTEAFF. CDR3 in DNA: TGTGCCATAGACGGTGGGGCGGACACTGAAGCTTTCTTT. The rearrangement links TRBV28 to TRBJ1-1, with TRBD1 as a possible D gene (5 bases). The length of the CDR3 is 13 residues. Trimming removed 10 bases from V and 3 bases from J, with 15 bases in between. The germline CDR1 and CDR2 sequences are MDHEN and SYDVKM.

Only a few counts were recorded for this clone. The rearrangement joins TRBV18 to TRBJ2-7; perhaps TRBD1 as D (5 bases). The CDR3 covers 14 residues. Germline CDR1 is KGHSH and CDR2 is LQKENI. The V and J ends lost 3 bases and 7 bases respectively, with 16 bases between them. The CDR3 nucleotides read TGTGCCAGCTCACCGTCCGCAGGGCGAGGAGAGCAGTACTTC. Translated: CASSPSAGRGEQYF. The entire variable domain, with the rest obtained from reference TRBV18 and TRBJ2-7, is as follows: NAGVMQNPRHLVRRRGQEARLRCSPMKGHSHVYWYRQLPEEGLKFMVYLQKENIIDESGMPKERFSAEFPKEGPSILRIQQVVRGDSAAYFCASSPSAGRGEQYFGPGTRLTVT.

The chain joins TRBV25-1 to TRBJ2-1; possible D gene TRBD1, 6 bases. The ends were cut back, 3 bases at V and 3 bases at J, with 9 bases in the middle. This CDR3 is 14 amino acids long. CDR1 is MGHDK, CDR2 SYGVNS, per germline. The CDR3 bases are TGTGCCAGCAGTGACTGGGACAACTACAATGAGCAGTTCTTC. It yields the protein CASSDWDNYNEQFF.

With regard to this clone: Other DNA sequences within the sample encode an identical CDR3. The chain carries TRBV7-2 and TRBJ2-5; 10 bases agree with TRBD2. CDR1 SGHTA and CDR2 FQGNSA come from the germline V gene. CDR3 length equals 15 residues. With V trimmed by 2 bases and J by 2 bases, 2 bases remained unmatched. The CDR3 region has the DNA TGTGCCAGCAGCTTAAAACTAGCGGGGCAAGAGACCCAGTACTTC. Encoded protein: CASSLKLAGQETQYF.

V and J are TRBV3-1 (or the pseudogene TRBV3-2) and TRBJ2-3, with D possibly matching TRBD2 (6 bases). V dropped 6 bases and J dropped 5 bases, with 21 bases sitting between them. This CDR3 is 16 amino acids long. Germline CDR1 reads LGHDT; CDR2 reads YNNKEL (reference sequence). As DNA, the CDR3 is TGTGCCAGCAGGTCCTCGGAGGGGTTCTACGGAGATACGCAGTATTTT. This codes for CASRSSEGFYGDTQYF.

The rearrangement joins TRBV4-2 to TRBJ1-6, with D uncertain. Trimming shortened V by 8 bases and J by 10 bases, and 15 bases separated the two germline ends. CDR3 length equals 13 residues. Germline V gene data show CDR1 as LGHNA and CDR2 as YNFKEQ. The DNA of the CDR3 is TGTGCCAGCGGCCTGACGGGAGGATCACCCCTCCACTTT. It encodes CASGLTGGSPLHF.

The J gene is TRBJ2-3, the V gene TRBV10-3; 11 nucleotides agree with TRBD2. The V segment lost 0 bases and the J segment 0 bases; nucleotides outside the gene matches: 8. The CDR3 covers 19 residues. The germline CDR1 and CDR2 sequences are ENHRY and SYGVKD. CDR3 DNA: TGTGCCATCAGTGAGTCACTAGCGGGAGTTGTTGCAAGCACAGATACGCAGTATTTT. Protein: CAISESLAGVVASTDTQYF.

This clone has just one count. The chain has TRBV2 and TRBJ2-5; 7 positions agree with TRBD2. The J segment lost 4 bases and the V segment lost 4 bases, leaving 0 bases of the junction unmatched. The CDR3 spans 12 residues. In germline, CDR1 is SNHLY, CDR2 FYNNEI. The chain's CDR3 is CASSGEGETQYF. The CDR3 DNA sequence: TGTGCCAGCAGTGGGGAGGGAGAGACCCAGTACTTC.

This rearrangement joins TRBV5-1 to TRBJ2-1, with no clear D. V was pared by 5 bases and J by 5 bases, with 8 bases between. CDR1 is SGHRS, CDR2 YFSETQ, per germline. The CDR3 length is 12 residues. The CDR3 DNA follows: TGCGCCAGCAGACCGAGTAACAATGAGCAGTTCTTC. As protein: CASRPSNNEQFF.

The CDR3 DNA reads TGTGCCGTCGGGGGACAGGGGGGACTAGCGGGGCCCAATGAGCAGTTCTTC. This codes for CAVGGQGGLAGPNEQFF. This chain joins TRBV27 and TRBJ2-1, with 13 bases fitting TRBD2. This CDR3 has 17 amino acids. Trimming removed 11 bases from V and 6 bases from J; junction bases left unmatched: 16. Germline-derived CDR1 and CDR2 are MNHEY and SMNVEV (reference sequence).

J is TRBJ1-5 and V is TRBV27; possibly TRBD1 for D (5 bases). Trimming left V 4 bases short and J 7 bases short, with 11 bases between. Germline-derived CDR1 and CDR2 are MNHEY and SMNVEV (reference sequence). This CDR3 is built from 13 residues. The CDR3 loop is CASSSGGDQPQHF. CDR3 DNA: TGTGCCAGCAGTTCGGGGGGGGACCAGCCCCAGCATTTT.

The CDR3 nucleotides read TGTGCCTGGAGTCCGAGCGGGAGACCCCTCTACAATGAGCAGTTCTTC. As protein: CAWSPSGRPLYNEQFF. The rearrangement links TRBV30 to TRBJ2-1; 8 bases are shared with TRBD2. CDR3 length: 16 amino acids. CDR1 is GTSNPN, CDR2 SVGIG, per germline (reference sequence). V shed 2 bases, J shed 3 bases, and the junction held 9 bases outside the gene matches. The full variable domain, completed using reference TRBV30 and TRBJ2-1, is SQTIHQWPATLVQPVGSPLSLECTVEGTSNPNLYWYRQAAGRGLQLLFYSVGIGQISSEVPQNLSASRPQDRQFILSSKKLLLSDSGFYLCAWSPSGRPLYNEQFFGPGTRLTVL.

The CDR3 loop is CSASLPDRGTDTQYF. The CDR3 DNA reads as TGCAGCGCTTCCCTCCCTGACAGGGGCACAGATACGCAGTATTTT. The chain joins TRBV29-1 to TRBJ2-3; 7 bases line up with TRBD1. V was clipped by 7 bases and J by 1 base; unmatched bases: 11. CDR1 SQVTM and CDR2 ANQGSEA come from the germline V gene. The CDR3 covers 15 residues.

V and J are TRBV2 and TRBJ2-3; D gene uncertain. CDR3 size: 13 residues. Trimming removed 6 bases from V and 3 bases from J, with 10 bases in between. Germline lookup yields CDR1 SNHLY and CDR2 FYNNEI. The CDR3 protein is CASSRLETDTQYF. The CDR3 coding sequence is TGTGCCAGCAGCAGACTGGAAACAGATACGCAGTATTTT.

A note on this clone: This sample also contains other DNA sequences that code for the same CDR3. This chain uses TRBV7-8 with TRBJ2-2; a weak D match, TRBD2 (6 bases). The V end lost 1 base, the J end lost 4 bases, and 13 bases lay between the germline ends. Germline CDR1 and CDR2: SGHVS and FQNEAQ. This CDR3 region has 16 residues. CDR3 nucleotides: TGTGCCAGCAGCTTAGTCGGGGGAGGCTCCACCGGGGAGCTGTTTTTT. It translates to CASSLVGGGSTGELFF.

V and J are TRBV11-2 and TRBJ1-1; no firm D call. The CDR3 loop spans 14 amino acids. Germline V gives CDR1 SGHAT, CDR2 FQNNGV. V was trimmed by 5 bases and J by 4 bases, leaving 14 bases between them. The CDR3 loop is CASSEQLGSTEAFF. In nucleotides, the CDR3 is TGTGCCAGCAGCGAACAGCTTGGTTCCACTGAAGCTTTCTTT.

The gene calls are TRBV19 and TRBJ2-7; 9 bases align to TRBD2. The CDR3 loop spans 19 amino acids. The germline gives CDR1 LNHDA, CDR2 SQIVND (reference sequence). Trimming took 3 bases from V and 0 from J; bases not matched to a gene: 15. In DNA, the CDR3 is TGTGCCAGTAGTATCCTATTACCGACTAGCGGTTTGAGCTCCTACGAGCAGTACTTC. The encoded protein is CASSILLPTSGLSSYEQYF.